The clone carrying this T cell receptor (beta chain) occurred a few times. The antigen is undetermined. The data belong to a study of blood T cells in healthy people across ages. Findings and limits, study-wide: Considered underestimates were the diversity estimates obtained from one million T cells.

Alongside a J-beta primer mix, a sample-barcoded 5' primer served in a second PCR lasting about 6 to 11 cycles. Each CDR3 protein gets one entry after TCRdb re-called the 5' RACE reads with MiXCR. The table has 600,000 to 650,000 distinct CDR3 sequences, roughly three fifths seen once; the top ten hold roughly 34%. Germline lookup yields CDR1 MNHEY and CDR2 SMNVEV (reference sequence). V lost 5 bases, J lost 1 base, and 12 bases lay in between. CDR3 length equals 15 residues. The chain combines TRBV27 with TRBJ2-1, with D maybe TRBD2 (6 bases). This clonotype was sampled from a man in his 60s in good health. The sample comprised blood. CDR3 sequence: CASSRGDLSYNEQFF. In DNA, the CDR3 is TGTGCCAGCAGTCGTGGGGACTTATCCTACAATGAGCAGTTCTTC.